These T cell receptor beta chains were read from a single sample in a study of blood T cell repertoires in COVID-19. Some clones are missing from TCRdb's copy, which holds only in-frame ones; the method was immunoSEQ multiplex PCR. The sample lists hundreds of thousands of clones, 80% occurring once. Sequencing was carried out using PBMCs or T cells enriched from blood (not recorded which). These receptors originate from a man younger than 40 with acute COVID-19. The CDR3 runs from the conserved cysteine through the conserved F or W. The D gene is left open where the match is weak. A row's size may be missing; if present it is once, few, many or a size class.

d_gene	v_gene	j_gene	abundance	CDR3nt	CDR3aa
-	TRBV27	TRBJ1-2	-	TGTGCCAGCAGTTTCGGGGGACTCTATGGCTACACCTTC	CASSFGGLYGYTF
TRBD1	TRBV5-4	TRBJ2-5	-	TGTGCCAGCAGCCCAGGGACAGGGAGGCAAGAGACCCAGTACTTC	CASSPGTGRQETQYF
TRBD2	TRBV7-7	TRBJ2-5	-	TGTGCCAGCAGCCTTGGACTAGCGGGGGGAGAGACCCAGTACTTC	CASSLGLAGGETQYF
-	TRBV11-2	TRBJ2-3	-	TGTGCCAGCAGCTTGAGTGGGCCGCCAGATACGCAGTATTTT	CASSLSGPPDTQYF
-	TRBV5-5	TRBJ2-7	-	TGTGCCAGCAGCTTTCGTCGAGGCTACGAGCAGTACTTC	CASSFRRGYEQYF
TRBD1	TRBV9	TRBJ1-1	-	TGTGCCAGCAGCGTAGGAGGGGGCTGGGTCACTGAAGCTTTCTTT	CASSVGGGWVTEAFF
-	TRBV4-2	TRBJ1-6	once	TGTGCCAGCAGCCAAGATGCCGCCGGGGGGGTCAATAATTCACCCCTCCACTTT	CASSQDAAGGVNNSPLHF
TRBD1	TRBV11-3	TRBJ2-1	once	TGTGCCAGCAGCTTTCAGGAGTACAGGGGGGCGACCTACAATGAGCAGTTCTTC	CASSFQEYRGATYNEQFF
TRBD1	TRBV29-1	TRBJ1-1	-	TGCAGCGTTGGACAGGGGAAGGGAATCACTGAAGCTTTCTTT	CSVGQGKGITEAFF
-	TRBV6-5	TRBJ1-5	-	TGTGCCAGCAGGGCCGGGGAGCCCCAGCATTTT	CASRAGEPQHF
-	TRBV3-1/TRBV3-2	TRBJ2-5	once	TGTGCCAGCAGCCAAGATCGGGGTTCCCAAGAGACCCAGTACTTC	CASSQDRGSQETQYF
-	TRBV24-1	TRBJ2-5	-	TGTGCCACCAGTGATTGGAGAGGCGGACAGCAAGAGACCCAGTACTTC	CATSDWRGGQQETQYF
-	TRBV9	TRBJ2-5	-	TGTGCCAGCAGCCCCGCACAGGGCCTCCAAGAGACCCAGTACTTC	CASSPAQGLQETQYF